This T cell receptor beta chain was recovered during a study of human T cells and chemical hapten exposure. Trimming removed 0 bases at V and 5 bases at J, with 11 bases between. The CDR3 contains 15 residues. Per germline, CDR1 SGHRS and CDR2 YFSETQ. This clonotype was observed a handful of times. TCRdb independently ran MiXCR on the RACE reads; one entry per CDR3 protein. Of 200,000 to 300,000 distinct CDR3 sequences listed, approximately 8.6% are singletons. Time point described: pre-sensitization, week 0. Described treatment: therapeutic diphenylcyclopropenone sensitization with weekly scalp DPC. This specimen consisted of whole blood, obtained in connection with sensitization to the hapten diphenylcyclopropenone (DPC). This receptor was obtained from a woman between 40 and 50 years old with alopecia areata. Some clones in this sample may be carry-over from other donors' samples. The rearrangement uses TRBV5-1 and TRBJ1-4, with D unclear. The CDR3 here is CASSLEGSKNEKLFF. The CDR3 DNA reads TGCGCCAGCAGCTTGGAGGGCAGCAAGAATGAAAAACTGTTTTTT.